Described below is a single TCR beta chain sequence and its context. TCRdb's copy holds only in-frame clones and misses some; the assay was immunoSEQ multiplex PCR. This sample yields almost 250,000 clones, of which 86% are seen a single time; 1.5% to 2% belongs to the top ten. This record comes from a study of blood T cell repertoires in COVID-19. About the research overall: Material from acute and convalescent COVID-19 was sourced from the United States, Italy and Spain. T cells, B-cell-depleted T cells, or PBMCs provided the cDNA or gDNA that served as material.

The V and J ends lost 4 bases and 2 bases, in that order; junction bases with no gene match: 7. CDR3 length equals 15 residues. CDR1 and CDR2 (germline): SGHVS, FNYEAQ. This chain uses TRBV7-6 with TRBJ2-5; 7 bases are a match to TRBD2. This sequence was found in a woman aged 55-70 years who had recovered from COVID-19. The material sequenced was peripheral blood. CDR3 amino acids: CASSSPRGEQETQYF. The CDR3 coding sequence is TGTGCCAGCAGCTCCCCTCGGGGGGAACAAGAGACCCAGTACTTC.